This T cell receptor beta chain comes out of a study of blood T cell repertoires in COVID-19. The V gene end was trimmed by 3 bases and the J gene end by 2 bases; junction bases not matched to a gene: 5. Looked up from germline, CDR1 is LGHNA and CDR2 is YSLEER. The CDR3 has 15 residues. Authors' processing steps: Quantification of nucleated cells was approximated via reference gene primer amplification. The repertoire was sequenced with immunoSEQ multiplex PCR; TCRdb's copy has only in-frame clones and lacks some. V and J calls plus clone size are reproduced from that table; the DNA served to infer D and trimming. The table includes hundreds of thousands of clones, almost 90% detected once.

The rearrangement joins TRBV4-3 to TRBJ2-7; 9 nucleotides agree with TRBD1. Sample: peripheral blood. This clonotype was sampled from a man older than 75 with acute or convalescent COVID-19. The DNA of the CDR3 is TGCGCCAGCAGCCAGGGGACAGGGATCACCTACGAGCAGTACTTC. Amino acid sequence: CASSQGTGITYEQYF.